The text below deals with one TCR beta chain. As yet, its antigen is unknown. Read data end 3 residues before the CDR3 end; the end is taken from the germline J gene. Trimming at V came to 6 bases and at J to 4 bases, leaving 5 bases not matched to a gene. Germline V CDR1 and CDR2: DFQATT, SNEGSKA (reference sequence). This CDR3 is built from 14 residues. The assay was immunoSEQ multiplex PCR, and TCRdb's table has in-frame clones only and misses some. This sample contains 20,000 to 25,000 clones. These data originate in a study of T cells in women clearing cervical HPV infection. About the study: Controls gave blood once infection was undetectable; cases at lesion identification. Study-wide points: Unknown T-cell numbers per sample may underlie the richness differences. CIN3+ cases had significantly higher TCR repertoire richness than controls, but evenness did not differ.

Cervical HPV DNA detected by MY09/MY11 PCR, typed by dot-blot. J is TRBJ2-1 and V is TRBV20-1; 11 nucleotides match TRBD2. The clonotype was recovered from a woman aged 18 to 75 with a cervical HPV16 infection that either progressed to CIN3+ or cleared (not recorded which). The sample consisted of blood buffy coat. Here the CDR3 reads CSARGTSGYNEQFF. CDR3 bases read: TGCAGTGCGCGAGGGACTAGCGGATACAATGAG.